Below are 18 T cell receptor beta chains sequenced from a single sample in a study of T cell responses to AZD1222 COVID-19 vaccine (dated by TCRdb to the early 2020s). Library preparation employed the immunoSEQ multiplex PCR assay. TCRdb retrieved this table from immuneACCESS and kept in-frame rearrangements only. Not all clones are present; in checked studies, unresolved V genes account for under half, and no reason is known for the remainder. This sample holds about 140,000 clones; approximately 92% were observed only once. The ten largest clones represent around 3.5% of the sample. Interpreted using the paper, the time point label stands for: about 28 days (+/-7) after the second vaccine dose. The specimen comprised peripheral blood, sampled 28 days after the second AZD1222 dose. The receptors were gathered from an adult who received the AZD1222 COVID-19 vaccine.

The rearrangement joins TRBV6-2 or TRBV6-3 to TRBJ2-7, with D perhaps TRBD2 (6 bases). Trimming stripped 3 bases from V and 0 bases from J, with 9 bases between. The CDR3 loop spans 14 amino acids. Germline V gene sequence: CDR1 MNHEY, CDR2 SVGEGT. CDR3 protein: CASSYSGSSYEQYF. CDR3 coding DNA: TGTGCCAGCAGTTATTCCGGGAGCTCCTACGAGCAGTACTTC.

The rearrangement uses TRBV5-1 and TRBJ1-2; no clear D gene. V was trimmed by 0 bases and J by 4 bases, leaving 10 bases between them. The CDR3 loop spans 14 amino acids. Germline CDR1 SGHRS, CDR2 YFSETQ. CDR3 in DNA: TGCGCCAGCAGCTTGGAATCCAGCTTCTATGGCTACACCTTC. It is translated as CASSLESSFYGYTF.

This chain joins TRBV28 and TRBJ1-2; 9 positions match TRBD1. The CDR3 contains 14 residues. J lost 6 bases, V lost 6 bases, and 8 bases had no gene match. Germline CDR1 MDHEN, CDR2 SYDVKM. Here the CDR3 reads CASSRTGGVDGYTF. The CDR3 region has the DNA TGTGCCAGCAGCCGAACAGGGGGCGTCGATGGCTACACCTTC.

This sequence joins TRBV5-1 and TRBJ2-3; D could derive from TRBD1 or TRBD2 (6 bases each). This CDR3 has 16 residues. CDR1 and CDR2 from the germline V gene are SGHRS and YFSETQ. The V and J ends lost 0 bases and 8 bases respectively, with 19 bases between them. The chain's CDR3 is CASSLEGSPGGGTQYF. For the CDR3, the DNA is TGCGCCAGCAGCTTGGAGGGTAGCCCCGGAGGGGGTACGCAGTATTTT.

This CDR3 is CASRQGSDTQYF. The CDR3 DNA sequence: TGTGCCAGCAGACAGGGGTCAGATACGCAGTATTTT. V and J are TRBV5-4 and TRBJ2-3; 7 bases line up with TRBD1. Germline V lookup: CDR1 SGHNT, CDR2 YYREEE (reference sequence). The CDR3 is made up of 12 amino acids. J lost 4 bases, V lost 5 bases, and 1 base had no gene match.

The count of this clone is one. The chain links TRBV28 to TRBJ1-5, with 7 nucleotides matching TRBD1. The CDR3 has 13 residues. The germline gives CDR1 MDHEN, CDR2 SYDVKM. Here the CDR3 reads CAGKTGRNQPQHF. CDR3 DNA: TGTGCGGGCAAGACAGGGCGCAATCAGCCCCAGCATTTT.

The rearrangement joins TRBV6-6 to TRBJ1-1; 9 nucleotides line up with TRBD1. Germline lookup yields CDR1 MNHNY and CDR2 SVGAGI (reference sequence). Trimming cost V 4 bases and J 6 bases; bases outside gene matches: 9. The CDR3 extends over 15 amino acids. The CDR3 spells CASSSSTGGWSEAFF. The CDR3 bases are TGTGCCAGCAGTTCCTCGACAGGGGGATGGTCTGAAGCTTTCTTT.

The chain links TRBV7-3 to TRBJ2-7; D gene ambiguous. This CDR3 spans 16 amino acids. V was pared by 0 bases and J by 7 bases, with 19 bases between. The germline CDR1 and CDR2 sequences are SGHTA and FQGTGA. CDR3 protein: CASSLTFGLPSQEQYF. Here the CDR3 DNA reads TGTGCCAGCAGCTTAACCTTTGGTCTCCCGAGTCAAGAGCAGTACTTC.

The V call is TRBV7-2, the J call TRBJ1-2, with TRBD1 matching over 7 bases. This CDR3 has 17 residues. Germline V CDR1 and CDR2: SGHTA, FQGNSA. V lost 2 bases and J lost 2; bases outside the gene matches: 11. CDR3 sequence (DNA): TGTGCCAGCAGCTTACAGGGGGGGACATTAGTCAACTATGGCTACACCTTC. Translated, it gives CASSLQGGTLVNYGYTF.

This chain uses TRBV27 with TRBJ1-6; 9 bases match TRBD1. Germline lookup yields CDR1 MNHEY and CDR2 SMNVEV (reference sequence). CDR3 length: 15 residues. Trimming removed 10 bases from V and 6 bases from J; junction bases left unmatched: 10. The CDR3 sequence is CATRGGTGTNSPLHF. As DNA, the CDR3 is TGTGCCACCCGAGGCGGGACAGGGACTAATTCACCCCTCCACTTT.

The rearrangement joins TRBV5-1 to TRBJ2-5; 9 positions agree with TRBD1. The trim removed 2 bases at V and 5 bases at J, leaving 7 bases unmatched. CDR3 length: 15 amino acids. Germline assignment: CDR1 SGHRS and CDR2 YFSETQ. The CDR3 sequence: CASSFRDRESETQYF. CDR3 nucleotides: TGCGCCAGCAGCTTCAGGGACAGGGAATCGGAGACCCAGTACTTC.

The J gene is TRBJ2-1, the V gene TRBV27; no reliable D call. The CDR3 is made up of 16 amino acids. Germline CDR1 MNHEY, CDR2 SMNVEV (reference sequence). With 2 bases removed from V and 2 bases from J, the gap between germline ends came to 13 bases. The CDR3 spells CASSLGRNEAYNEQFF. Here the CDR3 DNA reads TGTGCCAGCAGTTTAGGGCGGAACGAGGCCTACAATGAGCAGTTCTTC.

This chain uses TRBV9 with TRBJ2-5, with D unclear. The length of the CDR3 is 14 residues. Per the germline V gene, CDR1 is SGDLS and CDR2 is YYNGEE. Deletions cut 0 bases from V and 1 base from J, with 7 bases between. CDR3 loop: CASSVEGLQETQYF. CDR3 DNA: TGTGCCAGCAGCGTAGAAGGCCTCCAAGAGACCCAGTACTTC.

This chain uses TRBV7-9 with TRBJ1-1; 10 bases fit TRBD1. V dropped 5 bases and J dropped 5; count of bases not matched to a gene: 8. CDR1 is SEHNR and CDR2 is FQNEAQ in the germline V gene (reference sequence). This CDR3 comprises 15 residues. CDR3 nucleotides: TGTGCCAGCAGCCTGGACAGGGGGACGAAGACTGAAGCTTTCTTT. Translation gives CASSLDRGTKTEAFF.

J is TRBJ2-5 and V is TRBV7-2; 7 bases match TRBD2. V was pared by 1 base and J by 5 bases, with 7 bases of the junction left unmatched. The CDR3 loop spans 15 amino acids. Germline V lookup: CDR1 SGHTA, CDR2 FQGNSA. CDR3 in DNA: TGTGCCAGCAGCTTAGACGGACTAGTGGGCGAGACCCAGTACTTC. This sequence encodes CASSLDGLVGETQYF.

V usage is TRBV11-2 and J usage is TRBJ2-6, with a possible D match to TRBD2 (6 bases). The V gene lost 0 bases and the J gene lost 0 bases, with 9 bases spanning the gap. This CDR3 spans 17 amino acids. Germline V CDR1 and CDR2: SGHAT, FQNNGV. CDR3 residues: CASSLDAGSSGANVLTF. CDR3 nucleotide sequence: TGTGCCAGCAGCTTAGATGCGGGAAGCTCTGGGGCCAACGTCCTGACTTTC.

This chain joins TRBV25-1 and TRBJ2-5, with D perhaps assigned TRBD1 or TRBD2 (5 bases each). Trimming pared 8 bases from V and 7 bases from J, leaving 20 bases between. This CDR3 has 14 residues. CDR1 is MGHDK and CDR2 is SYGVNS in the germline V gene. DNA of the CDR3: TGTGCCAGCCGCTACGGGACCGTTCCGATGACCCAGTACTTC. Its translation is CASRYGTVPMTQYF.

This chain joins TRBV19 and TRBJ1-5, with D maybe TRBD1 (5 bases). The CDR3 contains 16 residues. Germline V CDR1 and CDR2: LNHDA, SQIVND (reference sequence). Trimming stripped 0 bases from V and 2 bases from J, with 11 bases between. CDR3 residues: CASSIDDPRGNQPQHF. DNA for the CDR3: TGTGCCAGTAGTATAGATGACCCCAGGGGCAATCAGCCCCAGCATTTT. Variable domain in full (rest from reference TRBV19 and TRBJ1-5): DGGITQSPKYLFRKEGQNVTLSCEQNLNHDAMYWYRQDPGQGLRLIYYSQIVNDFQKGDIAEGYSVSREKKESFPLTVTSAQKNPTAFYLCASSIDDPRGNQPQHFGDGTRLSIL.